This T cell receptor beta chain was observed in a study of control samples from healthy donors and cancer patients. Generated by immunoSEQ multiplex PCR, the TCRdb table keeps only in-frame clones and is missing some. The sample has 20,000 to 30,000 clones; 65% to 90% are singletons. Germline CDR1 is SGHVS and CDR2 is FQNEAQ. Trimming took 5 bases from V and 7 from J; bases not matched to a gene: 14. The CDR3 has 17 amino acids. This sequence was found in a woman aged 55-70 years with head and neck cancer. The rearrangement links TRBV7-8 to TRBJ1-4, with 9 positions matching TRBD1. Sequencing was carried out using PBMCs. CDR3 in amino acids: CASSKEQGAGLREKLFF. The CDR3 bases are TGTGCCAGCAGCAAAGAACAGGGGGCTGGGTTACGTGAAAAACTGTTTTTT.